These T cell receptor beta chains were read from a single sample in a study of lymphopenia after photon versus proton radiotherapy. Only in-frame clones appear in the TCRdb table, and some are missing; sequencing was by immunoSEQ multiplex PCR. In the table there are about 26,000 clones, 75% to 90% of which are singletons. Specimen: peripheral blood, collected from a patient treated with photon-based radiotherapy. Source of these receptors: a woman aged 45-59 years with pancreatic cancer. The CDR3 runs from the conserved cysteine through the conserved F or W. Each record gives: V gene, clone size, D gene, J gene, CDR3 DNA, CDR3 protein. A D gene is named only where the DNA matches it firmly. Some rows mark clone size as missing; the rest say once, few, many or name a class of expanded clone.

>TRBV5-1|-|-|TRBJ2-1
TGCGCCAGCAGCTTGGCAACAGGGCCCTCAACCTACAATGAGCAGTTCTTC
CASSLATGPSTYNEQFF
>TRBV19|-|-|TRBJ2-1
TGTGCCAGTAGTATAACGGGAGCCTACAATGAGCAGTTCTTC
CASSITGAYNEQFF
>TRBV11-3|-|TRBD2|TRBJ2-1
TGTGCCAGCAGCCCCGGTGGACTAGCGTACGGTGAGCAGTTCTTC
CASSPGGLAYGEQFF
>TRBV28|few|TRBD1|TRBJ1-1
TGTGCCAGCAAGAACCGGGACAGCACTGAAGCTTTCTTT
CASKNRDSTEAFF
>TRBV7-9|-|TRBD1|TRBJ1-1
TGTGCCAGCAGCCCCCGGGACAGGGGGCGTCGGAACACTGAAGCTTTCTTT
CASSPRDRGRRNTEAFF
>TRBV4-1|-|-|TRBJ2-1
TGCGCCAGCAGCCACACAGGGTCGAATGAGCAGTTCTTC
CASSHTGSNEQFF
>TRBV19|-|TRBD2|TRBJ2-1
TGTGCCAGTACCCCGGGGCGGGAGAGGGGACCTTACAATGAGCAGTTCTTC
CASTPGRERGPYNEQFF
>TRBV5-6|-|TRBD1|TRBJ2-2
TGTGCCAGCAGAGAGGACAGGGAGAACACCGGGGAGCTGTTTTTT
CASREDRENTGELFF
>TRBV2|few|TRBD1|TRBJ2-5
TGTGCCAGCAGCGGACAGGGCCGGGAGACCCAGTACTTC
CASSGQGRETQYF
>TRBV11-2|-|TRBD2|TRBJ2-7
TGTGCCAGCAGCTTAGCAGCGGGAGGGGCCTACGAGCAGTACTTC
CASSLAAGGAYEQYF
>TRBV19|-|TRBD1|TRBJ1-1
TGTGCCAGTAGTTGGCCAGGGGGGAACACTGAAGCTTTCTTT
CASSWPGGNTEAFF
>TRBV5-4|-|TRBD2|TRBJ2-1
TGTGCCAGCAGCCCAGCGGGAGGGGACAATGAGCAGTTCTTC
CASSPAGGDNEQFF
>TRBV19|-|-|TRBJ1-1
TGTGCCAGTAGTATTACCGTCGGGGCGGGGGGAACTGAAGCTTTCTTT
CASSITVGAGGTEAFF
>TRBV6-7|few|-|TRBJ2-1
TGTGCCAGCAGTTACTCTATAACCCGACAGTCCAATGAGCAGTTCTTC
CASSYSITRQSNEQFF
>TRBV14|-|TRBD2|TRBJ2-3
TGTGCCAGCAGCCCGCGCCTAGCGGGAGGGGCAGATACGCAGTATTTT
CASSPRLAGGADTQYF
>TRBV11-2|-|TRBD2|TRBJ2-1
TGTGCCAGCAGCGTTGAACCGGGGGGTGAGCAGTTCTTC
CASSVEPGGEQFF
>TRBV13|-|-|TRBJ1-3
TGTGCCAGCAGCTCCCTACAGTCTGGAAACACCATATATTTT
CASSSLQSGNTIYF
>TRBV11-3|-|-|TRBJ2-5
TGTGCCAGCAGCCGGGGAGGAGAGACCCAGTACTTC
CASSRGGETQYF
>TRBV5-1|-|TRBD1|TRBJ2-5
TGCGCCAGCAGCGCCTCCGGGACAGGGGTTAGCCAGACCCAGTACTTC
CASSASGTGVSQTQYF
>TRBV5-6|-|-|TRBJ1-5
TGTGCCAGCAGCTTGGGGATCTCTAAGCCCCAGCATTTT
CASSLGISKPQHF
>TRBV19|-|TRBD2|TRBJ2-2
TGTGCCAGTTCGTTACTAGCGGGAACCCACACTTCGAACACCGGGGAGCTGTTTTTT
CASSLLAGTHTSNTGELFF
>TRBV18|-|-|TRBJ1-2
TGTGCCAGCTCACCCGCCACCGGGTCAGAGGGCTACACCTTC
CASSPATGSEGYTF
>TRBV15|medium-sized|TRBD2|TRBJ2-7
TGTGCCACCAGCAGACTGGGGTTCGGCGGGGGACGCTCCTACGAGCAGTACTTC
CATSRLGFGGGRSYEQYF